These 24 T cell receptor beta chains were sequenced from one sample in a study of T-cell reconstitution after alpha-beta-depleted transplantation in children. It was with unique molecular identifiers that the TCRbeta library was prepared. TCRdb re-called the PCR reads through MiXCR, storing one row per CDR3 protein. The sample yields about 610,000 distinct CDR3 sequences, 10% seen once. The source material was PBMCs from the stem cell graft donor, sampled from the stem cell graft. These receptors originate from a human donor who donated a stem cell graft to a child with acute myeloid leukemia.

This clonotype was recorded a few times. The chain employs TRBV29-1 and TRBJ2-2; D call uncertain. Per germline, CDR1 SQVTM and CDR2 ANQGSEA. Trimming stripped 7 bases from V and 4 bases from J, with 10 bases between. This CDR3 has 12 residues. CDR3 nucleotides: TGCAGCGCACACAGAGGCACCGGGGAGCTGTTTTTT. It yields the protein CSAHRGTGELFF.

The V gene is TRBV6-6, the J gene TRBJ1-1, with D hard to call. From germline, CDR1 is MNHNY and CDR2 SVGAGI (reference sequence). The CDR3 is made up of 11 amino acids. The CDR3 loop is CGIQSSTEAFF. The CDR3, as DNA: TGTGGAATTCAGTCGTCCACTGAAGCTTTCTTT.

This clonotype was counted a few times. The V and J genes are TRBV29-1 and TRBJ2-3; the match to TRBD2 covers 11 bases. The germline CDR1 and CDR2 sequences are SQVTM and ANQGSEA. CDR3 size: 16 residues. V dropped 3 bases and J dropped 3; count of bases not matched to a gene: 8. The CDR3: CSVEQTSGSRTDTQYF. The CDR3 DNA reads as TGCAGCGTTGAGCAAACTAGCGGGAGTAGGACAGATACGCAGTATTTT.

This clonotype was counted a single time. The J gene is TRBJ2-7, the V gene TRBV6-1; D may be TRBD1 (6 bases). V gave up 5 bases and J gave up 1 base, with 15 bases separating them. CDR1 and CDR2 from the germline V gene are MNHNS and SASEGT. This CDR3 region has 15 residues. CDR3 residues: CASSPATGFSYEQYF. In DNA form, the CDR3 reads TGTGCCAGCAGTCCGGCGACAGGTTTTTCCTACGAGCAGTACTTC.

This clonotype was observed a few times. The CDR3 nucleotides read TGCAGTGCTAGAGATGAATGGCTTAGGACAGGCCTTTTGGTGGATACGCAGTATTTT. It codes for CSARDEWLRTGLLVDTQYF. This chain connects TRBV20-1 to TRBJ2-3; 7 bases align to TRBD1. J lost 6 bases, V lost 0 bases, and 21 bases had no gene match. This CDR3 contains 19 residues. Germline V gene lookup returns CDR1 DFQATT and CDR2 SNEGSKA (reference sequence).

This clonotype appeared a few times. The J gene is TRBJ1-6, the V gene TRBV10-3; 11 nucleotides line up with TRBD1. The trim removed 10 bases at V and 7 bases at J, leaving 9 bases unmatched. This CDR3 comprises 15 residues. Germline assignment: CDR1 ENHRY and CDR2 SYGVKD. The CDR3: CATIQGTGGNSPLHF. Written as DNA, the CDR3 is TGTGCCACTATTCAAGGGACAGGGGGAAATTCACCCCTCCACTTT.

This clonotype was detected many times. The CDR3 coding sequence is TGCGCCAGCAGCCAAGGACAGGGGGGGACCCAGTACTTC. It translates to CASSQGQGGTQYF. J is TRBJ2-5 and V is TRBV4-3; 9 nucleotides line up with TRBD1. The germline V gene encodes CDR1 LGHNA and CDR2 YSLEER. With V trimmed by 1 base and J by 7 bases, 1 base remained unmatched. The CDR3 is made up of 13 amino acids.

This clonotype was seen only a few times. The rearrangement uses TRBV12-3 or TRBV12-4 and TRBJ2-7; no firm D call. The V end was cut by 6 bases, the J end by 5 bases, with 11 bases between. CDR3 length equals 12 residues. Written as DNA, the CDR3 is TGTGCCAGCAGCTCTGGCAGCCACGAGCAGTACTTC. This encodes CASSSGSHEQYF.

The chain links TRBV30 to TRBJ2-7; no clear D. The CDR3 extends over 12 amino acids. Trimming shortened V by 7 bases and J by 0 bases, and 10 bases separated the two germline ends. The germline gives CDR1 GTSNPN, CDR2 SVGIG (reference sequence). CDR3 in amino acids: CASYTNSYEQYF. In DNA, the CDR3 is TGTGCCTCGTACACGAACTCCTACGAGCAGTACTTC.

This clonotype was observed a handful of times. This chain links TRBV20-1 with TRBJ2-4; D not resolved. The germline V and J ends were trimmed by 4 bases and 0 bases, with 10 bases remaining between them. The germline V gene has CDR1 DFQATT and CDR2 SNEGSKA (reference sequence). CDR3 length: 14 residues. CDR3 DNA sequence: TGCAGTGCTACGGCCCTCGGAGCCAAAAACATTCAGTACTTC. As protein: CSATALGAKNIQYF.

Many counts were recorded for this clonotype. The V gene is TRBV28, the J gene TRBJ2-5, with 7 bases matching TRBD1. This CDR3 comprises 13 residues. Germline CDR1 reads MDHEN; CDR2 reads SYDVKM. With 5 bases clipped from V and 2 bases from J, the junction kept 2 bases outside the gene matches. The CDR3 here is CASSDREQETQYF. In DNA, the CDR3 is TGTGCCAGCAGTGACAGGGAACAAGAGACCCAGTACTTC.

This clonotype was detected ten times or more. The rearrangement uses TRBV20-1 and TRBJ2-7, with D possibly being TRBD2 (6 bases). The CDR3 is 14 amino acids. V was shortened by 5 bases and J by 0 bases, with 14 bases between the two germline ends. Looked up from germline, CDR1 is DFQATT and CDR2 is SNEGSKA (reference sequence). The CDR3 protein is CSAFLSGSSYEQYF. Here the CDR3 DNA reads TGCAGTGCTTTTCTTAGCGGTAGCTCCTACGAGCAGTACTTC.

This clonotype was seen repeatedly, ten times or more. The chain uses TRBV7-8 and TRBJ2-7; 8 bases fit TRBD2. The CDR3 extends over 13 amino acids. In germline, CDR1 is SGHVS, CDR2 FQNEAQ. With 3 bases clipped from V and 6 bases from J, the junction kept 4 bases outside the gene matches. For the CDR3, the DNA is TGTGCCAGCAGCTTGGGGACTAGTCGCGAGCAGTACTTC. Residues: CASSLGTSREQYF.

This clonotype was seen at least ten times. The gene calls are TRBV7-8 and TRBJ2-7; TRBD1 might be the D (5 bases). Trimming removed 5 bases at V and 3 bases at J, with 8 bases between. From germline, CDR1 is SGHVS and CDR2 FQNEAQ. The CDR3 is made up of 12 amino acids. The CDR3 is CASSPGFYEQYF. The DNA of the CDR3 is TGTGCCAGCAGCCCAGGGTTCTACGAGCAGTACTTC.

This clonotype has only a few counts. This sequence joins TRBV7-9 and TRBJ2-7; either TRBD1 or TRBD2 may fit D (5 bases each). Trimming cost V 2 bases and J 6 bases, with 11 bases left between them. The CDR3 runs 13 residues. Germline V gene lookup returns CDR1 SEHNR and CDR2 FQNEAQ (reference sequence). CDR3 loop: CASSLITGPEQYF. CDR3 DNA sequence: TGTGCCAGCAGCTTAATTACGGGACCCGAGCAGTACTTC.

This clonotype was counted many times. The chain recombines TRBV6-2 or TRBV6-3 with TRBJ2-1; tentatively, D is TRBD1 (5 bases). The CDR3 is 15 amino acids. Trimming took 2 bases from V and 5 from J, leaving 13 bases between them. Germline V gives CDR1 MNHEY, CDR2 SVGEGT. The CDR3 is CASSYGRTLNNEQFF. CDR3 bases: TGTGCCAGCAGTTACGGGCGGACACTTAACAATGAGCAGTTCTTC.

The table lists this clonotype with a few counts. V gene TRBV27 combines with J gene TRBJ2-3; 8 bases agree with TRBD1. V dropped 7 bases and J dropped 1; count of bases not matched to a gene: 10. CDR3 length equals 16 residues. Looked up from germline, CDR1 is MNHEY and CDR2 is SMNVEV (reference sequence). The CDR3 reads CASTSDRGARTDTQYF. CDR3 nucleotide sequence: TGTGCCAGCACTTCCGACAGGGGAGCCCGCACAGATACGCAGTATTTT.

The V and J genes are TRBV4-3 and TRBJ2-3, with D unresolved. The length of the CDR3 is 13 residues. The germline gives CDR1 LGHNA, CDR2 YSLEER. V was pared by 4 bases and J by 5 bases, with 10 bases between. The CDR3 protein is CASSLLLIDTQYF. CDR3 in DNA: TGCGCCAGCAGCCTCCTGCTGATAGATACGCAGTATTTT.

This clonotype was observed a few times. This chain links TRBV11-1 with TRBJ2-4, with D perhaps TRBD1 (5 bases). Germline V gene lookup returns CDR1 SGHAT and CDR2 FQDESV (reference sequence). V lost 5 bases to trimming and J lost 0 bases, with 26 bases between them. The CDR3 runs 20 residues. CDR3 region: CASSHTWGEQEYKAKNIQYF. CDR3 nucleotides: TGTGCCAGCAGCCATACTTGGGGCGAACAGGAGTACAAAGCCAAAAACATTCAGTACTTC.

The CDR3 DNA reads TGTGCCAGCAGTTTACGGTCCGGACGGGAGACCCAGTACTTC. Amino acid sequence: CASSLRSGRETQYF. V gene TRBV28 combines with J gene TRBJ2-5; D is undetermined. Germline assignment: CDR1 MDHEN and CDR2 SYDVKM. The CDR3 is 14 amino acids. V was shortened by 2 bases and J by 5 bases, with 12 bases between the two germline ends.

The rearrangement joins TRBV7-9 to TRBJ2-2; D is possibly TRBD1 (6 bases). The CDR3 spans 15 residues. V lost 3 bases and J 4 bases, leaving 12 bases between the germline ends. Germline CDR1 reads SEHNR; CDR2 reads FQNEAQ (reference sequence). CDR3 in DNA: TGTGCCAGCAGCTTTACGATGGGGGCCACCGGGGAGCTGTTTTTT. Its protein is CASSFTMGATGELFF.

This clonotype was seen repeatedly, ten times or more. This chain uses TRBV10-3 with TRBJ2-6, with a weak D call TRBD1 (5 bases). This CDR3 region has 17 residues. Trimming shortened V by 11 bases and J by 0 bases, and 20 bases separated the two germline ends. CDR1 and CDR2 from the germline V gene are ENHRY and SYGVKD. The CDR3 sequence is CASLPGHSSSGANVLTF. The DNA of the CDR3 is TGTGCCTCCCTTCCTGGACATTCCTCCTCTGGGGCCAACGTCCTGACTTTC.

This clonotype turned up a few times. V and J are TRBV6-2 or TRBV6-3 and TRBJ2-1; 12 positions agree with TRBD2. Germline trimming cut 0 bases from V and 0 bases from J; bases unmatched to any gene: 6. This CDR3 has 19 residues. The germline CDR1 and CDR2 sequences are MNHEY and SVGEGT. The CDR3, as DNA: TGTGCCAGCAGTTACTCTGGGACTAGCGGGCACAGCTCCTACAATGAGCAGTTCTTC. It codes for CASSYSGTSGHSSYNEQFF.

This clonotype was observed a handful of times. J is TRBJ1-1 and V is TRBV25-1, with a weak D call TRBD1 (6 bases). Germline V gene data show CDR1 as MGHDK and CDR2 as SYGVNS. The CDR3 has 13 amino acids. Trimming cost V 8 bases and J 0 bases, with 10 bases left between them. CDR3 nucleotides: TGTGCCAGCGGGACACCTATGAACACTGAAGCTTTCTTT. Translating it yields CASGTPMNTEAFF.